This T cell receptor beta chain emerged from a study of cytomegalovirus exposure and HLA in healthy donors. Points from the study as a whole: Immune exposure data for these donors was limited to CMV serostatus. TCR beta chains numbering some 160 were designated cytomegalovirus-associated. With DRB1 most and HLA-C fewest, TCR association rates differed between HLA loci in a later analysis.

This PCR relied on a set of 60 Vbeta primers and 13 Jbeta primers. Generated by immunoSEQ multiplex PCR, the TCRdb table keeps only in-frame clones and is missing some. The sample holds under 200,000 clones, 76% seen once. V gave up 0 bases and J gave up 0 bases; unmatched junction bases: 5. Germline CDR1 and CDR2: MNHEY and SVGAGI. CDR3 length equals 16 residues. About this clone itself: What it binds is unknown.

This chain links TRBV6-5 with TRBJ2-7, with 7 positions matching TRBD2. The sequenced material came from PBMCs. The sequence was collected from a female donor in good health and CMV-seronegative. The CDR3 sequence is CASSYSAGSFSYEQYF. Here the CDR3 DNA reads TGTGCCAGCAGTTACTCAGCGGGGTCCTTCTCCTACGAGCAGTACTTC.